Here is one TCR beta chain with its context. The sample originates from a study of shared clonotypes between healthy human individuals. The V end lost 1 base, the J end lost 5 bases, and 11 bases lay between the germline ends. Germline-derived CDR1 and CDR2 are SGHVS and FQNEAQ. The CDR3 length is 14 residues. Each replicate PCR on the sorted subsets used 200 to 250 ng DNA (around 30,000 T cell genomes). TCRdb's table, derived via immunoSEQ multiplex PCR, lists solely in-frame clones and lacks some. The sample lists 2 million to 3 million clones, 93% occurring once. The sequencing sample was made of naive CD4+ T cells from PBMCs. The subset here: CD45RA+ positively selected. This receptor was taken from a man aged 18 to 30 in good health. Some clones in this sample may be carry-over from other donors' samples. The rearrangement uses TRBV7-8 and TRBJ2-5; D uncertain. The DNA of the CDR3 is TGTGCCAGCAGCTTAGTTAGGAGTTCTGAGACCCAGTACTTC. This gives the protein CASSLVRSSETQYF. Looking up the rest from reference TRBV7-8 and TRBJ2-5 gives the full variable domain: GAGVSQSPRYKVAKRGQDVALRCDPISGHVSLFWYQQALGQGPEFLTYFQNEAQLDKSGLPSDRFFAERPEGSVSTLKIQRTQQEDSAVYLCASSLVRSSETQYFGPGTRLLVL.